This TCR beta chain was identified in a study of cytomegalovirus exposure and HLA in healthy donors (dated by TCRdb to about 2017). Context from the whole study: According to an earlier analysis of 450 to 650 of the donors, 150 million to 200 million T cells yielded over 90 million unique TCR beta sequences and about 300 Gb of sequence data. Around 320 gigabases of sequencing data and roughly 90 million unique TCR sequences were included in an early release covering 550 to 650 HLA-typed donors. Of the approximately 400 genotyped donors, 81% were placed in the genetic ancestry cluster associated with self-reported Caucasian donors. The aim of the study was to test whether cataloging public T cell receptors could identify signatures of past pathogen exposure. The study used immunosequencing to profile the T cell repertoires of 666 subjects and linked those repertoires to cytomegalovirus serostatus. In addition to the first cohort of 666 subjects, a separate validation cohort of approximately 120 different subjects was used. To predict cytomegalovirus infection status, the study combined high-throughput TCR immunosequencing, statistical association of individual TCRs with disease status, and machine learning. A later analysis re-examined previously published TCR beta repertoires from roughly 650 donors and added high-resolution HLA genotyping to investigate patterns of TCR occurrence. In the later analysis, no new phenotypic data were used to find candidate immune exposures; instead, reliance was placed on TCR beta sequences and their occurrence across donors. In an earlier analysis of roughly 580 of the donors, high-throughput TCR beta sequencing was used to judge whether each TCR beta V gene segment behaved as functional or pseudogenic. Donor age, sex, ethnicity and CMV serostatus were collected together with the repertoire data. A later genetic analysis used genome-wide SNP genotypes for about 60% of the roughly 700 donors, treating that subset as a discovery cohort. All discovery cohort repertoires had been generated on a single sequencing platform. Class I and class II HLA loci were covered by the typing at four-digit resolution. The number of donors typed differed by locus, with roughly 620-630 for A, B, C, DRB1 and DQB1, more than 500 for DQA1, 606 for DPA1, and around 430 for DPB1. A handful of DR-DQ haplotypes were handled as single units for association and clustering because linkage in the cohort was strong. On average, over 200,000 unique TCR beta nucleotide sequences were sequenced per donor among a few hundred genotyped donors of the cohort, with 15% to 20% of those sequences being non-productive.

Library generation was performed with the immunoSEQ multiplex PCR assay. A mixture of 60 forward primers for TCR Vbeta segments and 13 reverse primers for TCR Jbeta segments was used in the multiplex PCR. The CDR3 region of rearranged TCR beta genes was amplified from genomic DNA with a multiplex PCR assay. The Illumina HiSeq System was used to sequence the amplified TCR beta libraries as 87-base-pair reads. From the authors' description of their analysis: A later analysis tallied 75 million to 95 million unique TCR beta chains across the 666 repertoires, and roughly 11 million of those chains were shared by two or more donors. Raw reads were error-corrected and collapsed into unique sequences with a nearest-neighbor algorithm that merged closely related sequences to remove PCR and sequencing errors. V, D and J gene segments were assigned by aligning CDR3 sequences to IMGT reference sequences. For a sequence to be retained, a match of at least six nucleotides to both a V gene segment and a J gene segment was required. Rearrangements were called productive when the CDR3 lacked stop codons and stayed in frame with V and J; all others were non-productive. CDR3 was defined by IMGT convention, running from the second conserved V-encoded cysteine to the conserved J-encoded phenylalanine. Sequences without an unambiguous match to a single V gene segment were excluded from the earlier analysis of 500 to 700 of the donors. An earlier analysis of just under 600 of the donors called V segments functional above 56.7% productive rearrangements and segregating when the between-donor standard deviation exceeded 5%. To diagnose cytomegalovirus status from the catalog of TCR beta chain sequences, a statistical classification framework was built. V and J gene assignment, in a later analysis, came from comparing TCR nucleotide sequences with IMGT/GENE-DB human TR gene sequences. A later analysis assigned CDR3 sequences and most-parsimonious VDJ recombination scenarios with the TCRdist pipeline. A later analysis defined each TCR beta chain by its CDR3 amino acid sequence plus V-gene family, and excluded reads lacking a unique V-gene family. In a later analysis, approximately 640 highly shared, low-generation-probability nucleotide sequences were removed to address suspected cross-contamination and a sequencing artifact. In a later analysis, a clonal expansion index was calculated for each public chain from normalized within-repertoire ranks of inferred template counts. A later analysis computed generation probabilities with a VDJ recombination model fitted to out-of-frame rearrangements, and checked the results against IGoR. In a later analysis, hypergeometric tests were used to score TCR-TCR, TCR-HLA and TCR-CMV co-occurrence, with a repertoire-size bias correction applied to TCR pairs. To estimate false discovery rates, a later analysis permuted the HLA or CMV assignments 20 times. A later analysis grouped co-occurring TCRs with DBSCAN, adding TCRdist sequence similarity when clustering within HLA-allele-positive subsets. For co-occurrence clustering, repertoires with fewer than 30,000 or more than 120,000 public chains were excluded, along with 4 to 6 repertoires with anomalous nucleotide sharing. Held by TCRdb, this immuneACCESS table contains in-frame sequences only and omits some clones. Under half of the omission traces to an unresolved V gene where checked; the cause of the rest is unknown. V, J and clone size reflect that table, while D and trimming were determined from the DNA. This sample is represented by around 130,000 clones; about 76% of them were singletons. 6.6% of the sample is in the top ten clones.

Here is what the overall study found, with its caveats: In this cohort, only TCR beta chains were sequenced, and detectable features were limited by the absence of alpha or paired-chain data. Some IMGT-functional V segments, including TRBV6-2 and TRBV6-3, could not be distinguished by the 87-base-pair reads and were therefore excluded. It was suggested by the authors that the approach could potentially be generalized to other disease states and immunological phenotypes. Because some donors lacked HLA typing at each locus, the association tests relied only on the typed subset. Strong co-occurrence of HLA alleles, especially DR and DQ, made assigning TCR associations to individual alleles difficult. In the study, about 150 TCR beta chains were listed as associated with cytomegalovirus. A cluster of highly shared sequence variants was judged likely to be a technical artifact of the sequencing pipeline. A further reported finding was that TCR beta sequences accurately predicted the HLA-A and HLA-B alleles for most subjects in the first cohort. In a later analysis, HLA-associated TCR beta chains were found to be more clonally expanded and to have lower generation probabilities than equally common non-associated chains. In an earlier analysis of 587 of the donors, most TCR beta V segments appeared in productive rearrangements about 87% or about 30% of the time, broadly matching IMGT annotations. Linkage disequilibrium might explain the correlated functional status among segregating V segments, but an unknown experimental factor could not be ruled out. Specific HLA alleles were associated with some 15,000 TCR beta sequences at a false discovery rate of 0.05 in a later analysis. An association between a missense DCLRE1C variant and V-gene and J-gene trimming of TCR beta chains was found in a later genetic analysis and replicated in an independent cohort. In a later analysis, several top co-occurrence clusters were reported to appear linked to parvovirus B19, influenza, CMV and Epstein-Barr virus. Roughly 15 rarely observed V segments, including chromosome 9 orphons, were excluded from the earlier analysis of about 610 of the donors because counts were too low. Most CMV-associated TCR beta chains appeared to be HLA-restricted in a later analysis, and the HLA associations seemed to be driven largely by CMV exposure. In a later genetic analysis, fewer N-insertions in productive TCRs were reported among donors in an Asian-associated ancestry cluster than the roughly 700-donor mean. In vitro tests confirmed that a few of the cytomegalovirus-associated TCR beta chains recognize cytomegalovirus antigens. According to a later analysis, TCR association rates differed among HLA loci, with DRB1 alleles showing the most associated TCRs and HLA-C alleles showing the fewest. The classifier was reported to diagnose cytomegalovirus status with high specificity and sensitivity in both the original cohort and the validation cohort. The only immune exposure information available for the cohort was CMV serostatus. Across donors, most TCR sequences were observed very rarely, whereas some public TCRs were present in many individuals. The presence/absence analyses assumed that sequencing depth was roughly uniform across donors, and that assumption may not be true.

Of note for this clone: The target of this receptor is not known. Base qualities are not recorded, but no much larger clone differs from it by a single base.

Ends trimmed: V by 1 base, J by 10 bases; bases unmatched to a gene: 6. CDR3 length: 16 amino acids, cysteine to phenylalanine. Only CDR3 DNA is held: 48 bases, read in frame from base 1. CDR1 and CDR2 are drawn from the germline V gene: MNHNS, SASEGT. The cohort was made up of approximately 670 healthy bone marrow donors. At the time of sampling, all cohort members were nominally healthy, though unrecorded immune exposures were likely present. The donor was CMV seropositive and belonged to the group of 270 or so seropositive cohort members. Every donor gave a peripheral blood sample, and the peripheral blood mononuclear cells from that sample were used for TCR beta sequencing. Genomic DNA was extracted from the blood cell samples with the Qiagen DNeasy Blood Extraction Kit.

The clonotype originates from a man between 40 and 49 years old in good health and CMV-seropositive. The rearranged chain carries TRBV6-1 and TRBJ2-1; TRBD2 lines up with 14 middle nucleotides. The sample was PBMCs. CDR3 reads: CASSEGFGTSGREQFF. The DNA is as follows: TGTGCCAGCAGTGAAGGATTCGGGACTAGCGGGAGAGAGCAGTTCTTC.